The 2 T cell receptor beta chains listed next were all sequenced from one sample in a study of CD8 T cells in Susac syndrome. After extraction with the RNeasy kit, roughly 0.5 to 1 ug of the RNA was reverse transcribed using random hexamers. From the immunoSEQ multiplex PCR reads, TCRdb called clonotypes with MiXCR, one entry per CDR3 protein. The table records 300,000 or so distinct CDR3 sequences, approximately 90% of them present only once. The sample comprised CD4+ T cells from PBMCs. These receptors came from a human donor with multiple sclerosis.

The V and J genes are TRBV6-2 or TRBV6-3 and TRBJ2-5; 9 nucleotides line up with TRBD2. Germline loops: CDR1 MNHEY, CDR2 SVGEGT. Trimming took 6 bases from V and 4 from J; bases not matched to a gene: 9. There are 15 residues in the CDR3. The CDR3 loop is CASSLLAGPVETQYF. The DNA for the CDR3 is TGTGCCAGCAGCCTCCTAGCGGGACCTGTAGAGACCCAGTACTTC.

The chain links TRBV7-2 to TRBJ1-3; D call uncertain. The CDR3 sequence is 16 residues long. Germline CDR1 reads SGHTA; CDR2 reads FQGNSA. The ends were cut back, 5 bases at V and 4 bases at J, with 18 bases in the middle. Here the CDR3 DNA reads TGTGCCAGCAGCGCACAGAGGGTACCGCGGGGAAACACCATATATTTT. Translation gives CASSAQRVPRGNTIYF.